This T cell receptor (beta chain) stems from a study of cytomegalovirus exposure and HLA in healthy donors. Across the study: The same platform as the 666 first-cohort repertoires was used for the 95 to 150 validation repertoires, a later analysis reported.

This CDR3 spans 14 amino acids. V gave up 0 bases and J gave up 4 bases, with 10 bases separating them. Some clones are missing from TCRdb's copy, which holds only in-frame ones; the method was immunoSEQ multiplex PCR. The sample includes some 310,000 clones, roughly 90% of them seen just once. The chain carries TRBV5-3 and TRBJ2-5; the D gene is possibly TRBD1 (6 bases). TRBV5-3 is treated as an ORF (open reading frame) with a function not yet certain. Specimen: PBMCs. The sequence was obtained from a man younger than 45 in good health and CMV-seronegative. The CDR3 DNA reads as TGTGCCAGAAGCTTGGGGGACACAAGAGAGACCCAGTACTTC. Encoded protein: CARSLGDTRETQYF.